Described below is a single T cell receptor beta chain sequence and its context. What it binds is unknown. The sample comes from a study of T cell responses to AZD1222 COVID-19 vaccine. Study-wide results and limits: After two AZD1222 doses, spike-specific TCR breadth and depth rose versus day 0. Most donors were white British and more were female, and clonal diversity was possibly underestimated. Across the whole spike, CD4 TCRs peaked at regions 160-218 and 743-854. Repertoires in all cases were sampled only once the peak T cell response had passed.

Sequencing used immunoSEQ multiplex PCR; TCRdb keeps in-frame clones, though not all of them. The table lists under 150,000 clones, over 75% of them singletons. Source: peripheral blood, taken on day 0 of MenACWY control vaccination. This TCR was recovered from an adult in good health.

DNA for the CDR3: TGTGCCAGCACCCATACAGCGAACACCGGGGAGCTGTTTTTT. This gives the protein CASTHTANTGELFF. V gene TRBV27 combines with J gene TRBJ2-2; D ambiguous. V lost 7 bases and J lost 0, with 9 bases in between. The germline CDR1 and CDR2 sequences are MNHEY and SMNVEV (reference sequence). CDR3 size: 14 residues.